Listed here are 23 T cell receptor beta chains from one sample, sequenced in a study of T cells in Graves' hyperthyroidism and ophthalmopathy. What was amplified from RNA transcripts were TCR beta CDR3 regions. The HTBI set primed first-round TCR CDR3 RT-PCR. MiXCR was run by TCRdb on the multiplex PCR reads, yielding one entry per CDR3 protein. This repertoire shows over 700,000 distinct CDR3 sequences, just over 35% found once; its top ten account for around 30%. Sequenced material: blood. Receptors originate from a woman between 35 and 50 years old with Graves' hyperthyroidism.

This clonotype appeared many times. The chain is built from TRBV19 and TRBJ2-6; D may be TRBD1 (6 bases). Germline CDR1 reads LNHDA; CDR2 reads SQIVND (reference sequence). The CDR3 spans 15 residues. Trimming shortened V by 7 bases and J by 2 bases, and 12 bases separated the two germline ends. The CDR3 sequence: CASTTRQAGANVLTF. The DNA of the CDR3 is TGTGCCAGTACCACCAGACAGGCTGGGGCCAACGTCCTGACTTTC.

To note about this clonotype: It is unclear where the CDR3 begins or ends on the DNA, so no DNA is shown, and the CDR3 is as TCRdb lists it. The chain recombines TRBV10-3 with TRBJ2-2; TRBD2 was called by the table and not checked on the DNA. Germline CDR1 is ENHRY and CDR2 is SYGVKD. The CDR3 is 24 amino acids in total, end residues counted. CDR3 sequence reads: CAISEADWRANVLTFGAGTGELFF.

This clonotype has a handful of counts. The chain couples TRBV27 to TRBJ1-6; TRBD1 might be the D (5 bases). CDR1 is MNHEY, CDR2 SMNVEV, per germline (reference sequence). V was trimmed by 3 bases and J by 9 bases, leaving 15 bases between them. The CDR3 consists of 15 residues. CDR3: CASSLDGGMGSPLHF. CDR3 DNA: TGTGCCAGCAGTTTGGATGGGGGAATGGGTTCACCCCTCCACTTT.

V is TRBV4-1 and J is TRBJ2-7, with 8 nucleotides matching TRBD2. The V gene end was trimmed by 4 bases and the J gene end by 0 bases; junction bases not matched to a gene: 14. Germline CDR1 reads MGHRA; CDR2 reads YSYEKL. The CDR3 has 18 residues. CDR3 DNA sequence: TGCGCCAGCAGCCGCCTGGGATCTAGCGGGCCGATCTCCTACGAGCAGTACTTC. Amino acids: CASSRLGSSGPISYEQYF.

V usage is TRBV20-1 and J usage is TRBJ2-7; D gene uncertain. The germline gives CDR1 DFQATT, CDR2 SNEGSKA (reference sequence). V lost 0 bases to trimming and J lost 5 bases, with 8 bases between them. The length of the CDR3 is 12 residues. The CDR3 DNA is TGCAGTGCTAGAGACGAAACTGACGAGCAGTACTTC. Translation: CSARDETDEQYF.

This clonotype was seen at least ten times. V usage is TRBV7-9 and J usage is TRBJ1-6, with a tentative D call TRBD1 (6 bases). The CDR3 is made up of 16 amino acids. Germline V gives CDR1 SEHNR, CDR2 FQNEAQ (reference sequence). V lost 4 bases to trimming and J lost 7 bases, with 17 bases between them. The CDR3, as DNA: TGTGCCAGCAGCTCCTTAGGGGGGGTTTCAAATTCACCCCTCCACTTT. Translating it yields CASSSLGGVSNSPLHF.

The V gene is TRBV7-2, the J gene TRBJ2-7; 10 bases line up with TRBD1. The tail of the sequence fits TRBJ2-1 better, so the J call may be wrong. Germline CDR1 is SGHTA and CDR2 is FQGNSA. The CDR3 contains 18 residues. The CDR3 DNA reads TGTGCCAGCAGCCGTAGCTCAACCGGGACAGGGGATTTCAATGAGCAGTTCTTC. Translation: CASSRSSTGTGDFNEQFF.

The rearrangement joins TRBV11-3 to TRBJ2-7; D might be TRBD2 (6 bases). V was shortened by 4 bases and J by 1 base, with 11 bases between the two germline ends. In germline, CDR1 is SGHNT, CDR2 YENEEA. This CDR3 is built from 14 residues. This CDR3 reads CASSSQEGSYEQYF. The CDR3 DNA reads TGTGCCAGCAGCTCCCAGGAGGGTTCCTACGAGCAGTACTTC.

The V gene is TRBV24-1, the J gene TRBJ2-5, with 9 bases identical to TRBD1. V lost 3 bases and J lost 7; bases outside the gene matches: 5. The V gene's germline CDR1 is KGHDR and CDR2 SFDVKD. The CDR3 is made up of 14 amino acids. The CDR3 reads CATSDAGQGRTQYF. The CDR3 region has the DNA TGTGCCACCAGTGATGCTGGACAGGGGAGGACCCAGTACTTC.

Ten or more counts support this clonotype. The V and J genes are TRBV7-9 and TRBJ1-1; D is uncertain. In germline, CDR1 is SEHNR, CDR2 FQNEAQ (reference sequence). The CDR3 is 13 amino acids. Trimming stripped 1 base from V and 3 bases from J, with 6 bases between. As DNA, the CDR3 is TGTGCCAGCAGCTTAGATCAGGACACTGAAGCTTTCTTT. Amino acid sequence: CASSLDQDTEAFF.

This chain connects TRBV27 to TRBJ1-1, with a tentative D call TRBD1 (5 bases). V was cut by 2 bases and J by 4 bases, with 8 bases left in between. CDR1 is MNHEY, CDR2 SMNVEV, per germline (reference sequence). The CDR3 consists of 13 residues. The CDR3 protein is CASSLLDSTEAFF. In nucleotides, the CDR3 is TGTGCCAGCAGTTTACTCGACAGCACTGAAGCTTTCTTT.

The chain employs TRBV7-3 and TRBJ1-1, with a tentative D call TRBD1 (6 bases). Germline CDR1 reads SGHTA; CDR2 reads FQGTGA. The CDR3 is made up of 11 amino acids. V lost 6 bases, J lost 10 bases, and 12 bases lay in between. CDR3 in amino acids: CASRPNRAAFF. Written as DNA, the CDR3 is TGTGCCAGCAGGCCTAACAGGGCAGCTTTCTTT.

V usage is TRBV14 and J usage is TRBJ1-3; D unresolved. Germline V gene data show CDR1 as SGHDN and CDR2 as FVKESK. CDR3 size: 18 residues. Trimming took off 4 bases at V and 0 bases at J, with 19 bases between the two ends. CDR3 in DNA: TGTGCCAGCAGCCGAGATGTGGCAGGCTTTCACTCTGGAAACACCATATATTTT. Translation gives CASSRDVAGFHSGNTIYF.

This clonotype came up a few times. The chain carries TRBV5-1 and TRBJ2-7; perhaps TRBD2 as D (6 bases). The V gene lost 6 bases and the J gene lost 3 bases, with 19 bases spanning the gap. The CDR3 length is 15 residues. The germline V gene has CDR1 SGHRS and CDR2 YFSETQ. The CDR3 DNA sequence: TGCGCCAGCACTGATGGCCCGGGGGATATCTACGAGCAGTACTTC. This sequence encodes CASTDGPGDIYEQYF.

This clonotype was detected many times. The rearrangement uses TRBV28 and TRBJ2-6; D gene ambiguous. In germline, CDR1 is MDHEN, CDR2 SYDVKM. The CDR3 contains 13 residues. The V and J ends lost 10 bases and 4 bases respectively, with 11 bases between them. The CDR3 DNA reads TGTGCCACCCTACTTCCCGGGGCCAACGTCCTGACTTTC. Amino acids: CATLLPGANVLTF.

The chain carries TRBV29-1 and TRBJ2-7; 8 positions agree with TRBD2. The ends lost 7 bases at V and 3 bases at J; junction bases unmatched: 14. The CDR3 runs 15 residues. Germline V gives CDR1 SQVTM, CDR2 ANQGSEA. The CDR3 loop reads CSARGVAGLHYEQYF. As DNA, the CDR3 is TGCAGCGCCCGGGGGGTAGCGGGACTGCACTACGAGCAGTACTTC.

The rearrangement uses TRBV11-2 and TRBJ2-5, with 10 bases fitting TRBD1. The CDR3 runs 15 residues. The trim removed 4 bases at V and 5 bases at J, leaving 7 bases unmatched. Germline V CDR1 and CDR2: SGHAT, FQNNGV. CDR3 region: CASSSGQGSLETQYF. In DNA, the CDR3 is TGTGCCAGCAGCTCGGGACAGGGGTCCTTGGAGACCCAGTACTTC.

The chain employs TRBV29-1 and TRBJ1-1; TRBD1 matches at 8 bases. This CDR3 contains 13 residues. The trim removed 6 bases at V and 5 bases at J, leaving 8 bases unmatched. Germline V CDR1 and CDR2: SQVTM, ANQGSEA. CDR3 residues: CSVPRTGRTEAFF. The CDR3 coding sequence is TGCAGCGTCCCTCGGACAGGGCGAACTGAAGCTTTCTTT.

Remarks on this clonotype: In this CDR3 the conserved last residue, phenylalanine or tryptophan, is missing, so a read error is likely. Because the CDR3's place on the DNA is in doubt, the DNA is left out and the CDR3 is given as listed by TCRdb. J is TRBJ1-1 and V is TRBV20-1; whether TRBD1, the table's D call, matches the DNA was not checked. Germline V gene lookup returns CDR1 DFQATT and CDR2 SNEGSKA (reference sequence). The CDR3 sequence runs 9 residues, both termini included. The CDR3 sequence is CSAQTGDLY.

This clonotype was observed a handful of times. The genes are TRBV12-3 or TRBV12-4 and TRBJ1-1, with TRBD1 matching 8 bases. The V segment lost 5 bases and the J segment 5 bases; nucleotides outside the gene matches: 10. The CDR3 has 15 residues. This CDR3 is CASSRTGSMGTEAFF. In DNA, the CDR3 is TGTGCCAGCAGTCGGACAGGGTCGATGGGTACTGAAGCTTTCTTT.

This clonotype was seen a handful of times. CDR3 residues: CASSPGTGSYFGEKLFF. The CDR3 DNA sequence: TGTGCCAGCAGCCCCGGGACAGGGTCTTACTTCGGGGAAAAACTGTTTTTT. The chain couples TRBV5-6 to TRBJ1-4; 9 positions match TRBD1. There are 17 residues in the CDR3. V lost 4 bases to trimming and J lost 8 bases; unmatched junction nucleotides: 15. CDR1 is SGHDT and CDR2 is YYEEEE in the germline V gene.

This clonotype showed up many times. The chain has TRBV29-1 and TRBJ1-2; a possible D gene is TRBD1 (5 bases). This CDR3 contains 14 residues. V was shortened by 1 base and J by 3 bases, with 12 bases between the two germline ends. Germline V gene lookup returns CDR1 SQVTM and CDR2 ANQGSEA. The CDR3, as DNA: TGCAGCGTTGAAGGGGACGAGAGTCACTATGGCTACACCTTC. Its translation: CSVEGDESHYGYTF.

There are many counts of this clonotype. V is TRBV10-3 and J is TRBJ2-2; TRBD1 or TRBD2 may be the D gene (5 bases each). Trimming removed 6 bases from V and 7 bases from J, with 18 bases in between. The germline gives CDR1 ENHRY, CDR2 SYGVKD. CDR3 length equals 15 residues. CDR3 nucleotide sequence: TGTGCCATCAGCCCCCGGGACGGCGGAGGCGGGGAGCTGTTTTTT. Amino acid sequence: CAISPRDGGGGELFF.